Listed here is a single T cell receptor (beta chain). The antigen remains unidentified. These data belong to a study of a mutant IDH1 vaccine in newly diagnosed glioma. Whole-study context: Either 4-6 weeks after radiotherapy alone or alongside temozolomide, vaccination was begun.

Time point in this sample: week 5, during vaccination. The study gave 300 ug of mutant IDH1 20-mer peptide per vaccine dose, with topical imiquimod. New astrocytomas of WHO grade 3 or 4 that were IDH1-mutant and ATRX-lost were found in the donors. Sequencing used immunoSEQ multiplex PCR; TCRdb keeps in-frame clones, though not all of them. The sample includes around 56,000 clones, about 80% of them seen just once. The germline V gene encodes CDR1 ENHRY and CDR2 SYGVKD. Trimming shortened V by 4 bases and J by 1 base, and 8 bases separated the two germline ends. The CDR3 is 13 amino acids. The sequenced sample was PBMCs, obtained from a glioma patient whose treatment included an IDH1 peptide vaccine. The TCR was taken from a woman aged 18-29 years with glioma. Some clones in this sample may be carry-over from other donors' samples. The V call is TRBV10-3, the J call TRBJ2-7; no clear D gene. CDR3 nucleotide sequence: TGTGCCATCAGTGGCAAGCAGTCCTACGAGCAGTACTTC. Its protein is CAISGKQSYEQYF.